The 31 T cell receptor beta chains in this list originate from one sample, sequenced in a study of regulatory and conventional T cells in RAG deficiency. Genomic DNA came from blood conventional CD4+ T cells gated CD25-low CD127-high. Generated by immunoSEQ multiplex PCR, the TCRdb table keeps only in-frame clones and is missing some. This sample has around 20,000 clones, with approximately 96% found just once. The same specimen was also included in a second study, on regulatory T cells. That paper adds: Amplification used 52 TRBV primers and 13 TRBJ primers.

The sequenced material came from CD25- CD4+ T cells sorted from blood. Receptors were obtained from a human donor in good health.

The rearrangement joins TRBV6-5 to TRBJ2-3, with D possibly being TRBD1 (6 bases). V shed 5 bases and J shed 0 bases, with 12 bases lying between them. This CDR3 comprises 15 residues. The germline V gene encodes CDR1 MNHEY and CDR2 SVGAGI. CDR3 amino acids: CASSPGQGSTDTQYF. The CDR3 region has the DNA TGTGCCAGCAGTCCGGGGCAGGGGAGCACAGATACGCAGTATTTT.

The rearrangement uses TRBV19 and TRBJ1-2; D might be TRBD1 (6 bases). CDR1 is LNHDA, CDR2 SQIVND, per germline (reference sequence). The CDR3 has 15 residues. Trimming left V 3 bases short and J 4 bases short, with 15 bases between. CDR3 bases: TGTGCCAGTAGTATCGGGGGGGCACAAGGCTATGGCTACACCTTC. It codes for CASSIGGAQGYGYTF.

V gene TRBV6-5 combines with J gene TRBJ1-4; no firm D call. This CDR3 has 16 amino acids. With 0 bases removed from V and 3 bases from J, the gap between germline ends came to 11 bases. Germline values: CDR1 MNHEY, CDR2 SVGAGI. In DNA, the CDR3 is TGTGCCAGCAGTTACTCGACGGGTCTATCTAATGAAAAACTGTTTTTT. As protein: CASSYSTGLSNEKLFF.

The chain couples TRBV19 to TRBJ2-5; the D gene is possibly TRBD2 (5 bases). Trimming cost V 3 bases and J 4 bases, with 9 bases left between them. The CDR3 covers 13 residues. Germline CDR1 and CDR2: LNHDA and SQIVND (reference sequence). The CDR3 DNA reads as TGTGCCAGTAGTATCGGGGTCTCAGAGACCCAGTACTTC. This sequence encodes CASSIGVSETQYF.

The chain has TRBV6-1 and TRBJ2-2, with TRBD1 matching over 8 bases. CDR3 length: 15 amino acids. J gave up 5 bases and V 2 bases, and 4 bases lay outside the gene matches. Germline values: CDR1 MNHNS, CDR2 SASEGT. Here the CDR3 DNA reads TGTGCCAGCAGTGAACAGGGGGCAGGAACCGGGGAGCTGTTTTTT. It yields the protein CASSEQGAGTGELFF.

V and J are TRBV9 and TRBJ2-2; 12 bases line up with TRBD2. Trimming removed 4 bases from V and 13 bases from J; junction bases left unmatched: 8. CDR1 and CDR2 from the germline V gene are SGDLS and YYNGEE. The length of the CDR3 is 14 residues. The CDR3, as DNA: TGTGCCAGCAGCACCACTAGCGGGGGGCCCGGGCTGTTTTTT. It encodes CASSTTSGGPGLFF.

The V and J genes are TRBV7-2 and TRBJ2-5; D possibly corresponds to TRBD1 (6 bases). With 5 bases removed from V and 5 bases from J, the gap between germline ends came to 24 bases. Germline CDR1 and CDR2: SGHTA and FQGNSA. The CDR3 sequence is 17 residues long. The DNA of the CDR3 is TGTGCCAGCAGCCAAACAACCCTTCTCGGGCAGGGGGAGACCCAGTACTTC. Translated, it gives CASSQTTLLGQGETQYF.

The chain carries TRBV25-1 and TRBJ1-6; 7 bases map to TRBD1. CDR3 size: 13 residues. V shed 5 bases and J 11 bases; nucleotides not matched to a gene: 6. Germline-derived CDR1 and CDR2 are MGHDK and SYGVNS. CDR3 protein: CASSSQGGTPLHF. The CDR3 nucleotides are TGTGCCAGCAGTTCCCAGGGGGGTACACCCCTCCACTTT.

The chain recombines TRBV2 with TRBJ2-7; D gene unclear. The germline V and J ends were trimmed by 6 bases and 0 bases, with 12 bases remaining between them. There are 14 residues in the CDR3. Germline V gene data show CDR1 as SNHLY and CDR2 as FYNNEI. The CDR3 sequence is CASRETSASYEQYF. CDR3 DNA sequence: TGTGCCAGCAGGGAGACGAGTGCCTCCTACGAGCAGTACTTC.

The chain links TRBV13 to TRBJ2-1; D is uncertain. Germline-derived CDR1 and CDR2 are PRHDT and FYEKMQ (reference sequence). The CDR3 covers 11 residues. V lost 3 bases and J 7 bases, leaving 4 bases between the germline ends. CDR3 in amino acids: CASSFENEQFF. CDR3 bases: TGTGCCAGCAGCTTTGAGAATGAGCAGTTCTTC.

This rearrangement joins TRBV6-1 to TRBJ1-3, with unresolved D. Trimming pared 2 bases from V and 0 bases from J, leaving 14 bases between. This CDR3 contains 17 residues. Per the germline V gene, CDR1 is MNHNS and CDR2 is SASEGT. CDR3 protein: CASSELATHSSGNTIYF. The CDR3, as DNA: TGTGCCAGCAGTGAATTGGCAACTCACAGCTCTGGAAACACCATATATTTT.

The chain recombines TRBV30 with TRBJ2-1; D not certain. Looked up from germline, CDR1 is GTSNPN and CDR2 is SVGIG (reference sequence). The CDR3 runs 12 residues. The V gene lost 1 base and the J gene lost 3 bases, with 4 bases spanning the gap. In DNA form, the CDR3 reads TGTGCCTGGAGTGGCTACTACAATGAGCAGTTCTTC. This encodes CAWSGYYNEQFF.

The J gene is TRBJ1-5, the V gene TRBV6-1; 8 bases are a match to TRBD1. CDR1 is MNHNS and CDR2 is SASEGT in the germline V gene. The V gene end was trimmed by 2 bases and the J gene end by 0 bases; junction bases not matched to a gene: 3. The CDR3 contains 16 residues. CDR3 sequence: CASSEQGATSNQPQHF. The CDR3 DNA sequence: TGTGCCAGCAGTGAACAGGGGGCCACTAGCAATCAGCCCCAGCATTTT.

The J gene is TRBJ2-3, the V gene TRBV10-3; TRBD2 matches at 15 bases. V shed 8 bases, J shed 3 bases, and the junction held 6 bases outside the gene matches. Germline lookup yields CDR1 ENHRY and CDR2 SYGVKD. This CDR3 is 16 amino acids long. CDR3 loop: CAIGTSGGLGTDTQYF. CDR3 coding DNA: TGTGCCATCGGGACTAGCGGGGGGCTAGGTACAGATACGCAGTATTTT.

The rearrangement links TRBV10-3 to TRBJ2-3, with 7 bases matching TRBD1. The CDR3 has 19 amino acids. The germline V gene encodes CDR1 ENHRY and CDR2 SYGVKD. V shed 11 bases, J shed 0 bases, and the junction held 23 bases outside the gene matches. CDR3 sequence reads: CAAQTLSGGPSPSTDTQYF. The DNA for the CDR3 is TGTGCCGCCCAGACCTTGTCAGGGGGTCCTTCCCCTAGCACAGATACGCAGTATTTT.

The genes are TRBV9 and TRBJ1-1, with 10 bases fitting TRBD1. This CDR3 has 14 residues. J lost 6 bases, V lost 0 bases, and 2 bases had no gene match. Germline CDR1 and CDR2: SGDLS and YYNGEE. CDR3 sequence: CASSVEGTGAEAFF. The DNA for the CDR3 is TGTGCCAGCAGCGTAGAGGGGACAGGGGCTGAAGCTTTCTTT.

The chain carries TRBV28 and TRBJ2-7, with TRBD1 identical over 7 bases. With V trimmed by 5 bases and J by 0 bases, 7 bases remained unmatched. Per the germline V gene, CDR1 is MDHEN and CDR2 is SYDVKM. The CDR3 is 15 residues long. CDR3 DNA sequence: TGTGCCAGCAGTCGAGGACAGGAGAGCTCCTACGAGCAGTACTTC. It specifies CASSRGQESSYEQYF.

The DNA for the CDR3 is TGTGCCAGTAGTATAGAATCGGACAGGGCGGCTTTCTTT. Its protein is CASSIESDRAAFF. V gene TRBV19 combines with J gene TRBJ1-1; 8 nucleotides align to TRBD1. This CDR3 is 13 amino acids long. J lost 11 bases, V lost 0 bases, and 5 bases had no gene match. Germline values: CDR1 LNHDA, CDR2 SQIVND (reference sequence). Supplemented by reference TRBV19 and TRBJ1-1, the full variable domain reads DGGITQSPKYLFRKEGQNVTLSCEQNLNHDAMYWYRQDPGQGLRLIYYSQIVNDFQKGDIAEGYSVSREKKESFPLTVTSAQKNPTAFYLCASSIESDRAAFFGQGTRLTVV.

The V call is TRBV11-2, the J call TRBJ1-1, with D hard to call. The CDR3 contains 15 residues. CDR1 and CDR2 (germline): SGHAT, FQNNGV. Trimming took 1 base from V and 1 from J, leaving 10 bases between them. CDR3 sequence (DNA): TGTGCCAGCAGCTTAGCCTCGTGGAGGAACACTGAAGCTTTCTTT. Protein product: CASSLASWRNTEAFF.

The V and J genes are TRBV5-8 and TRBJ2-1; tentative D call: TRBD2 (7 bases). The CDR3 contains 14 residues. The V gene lost 3 bases and the J gene lost 7 bases, with 14 bases spanning the gap. CDR1 is SGHTS, CDR2 YDEGEE, per germline. CDR3 sequence reads: CASSWGGLLNEQFF. CDR3 nucleotides: TGTGCCAGCAGCTGGGGGGGCCTACTTAATGAGCAGTTCTTC.

This clone turned up a few times. This chain uses TRBV5-4 with TRBJ2-6, with a possible D match to TRBD1 (5 bases). Germline CDR1 is SGHNT and CDR2 is YYREEE (reference sequence). The CDR3 consists of 15 residues. V lost 2 bases to trimming and J lost 1 base, with 7 bases between them. The CDR3 nucleotides are TGTGCCAGCAGCTTAAGGGGTTCTGGGGCCAACGTCCTGACTTTC. Protein sequence: CASSLRGSGANVLTF.

Comments on this clone: Within the sample, other DNA sequences also encode this same CDR3. This chain joins TRBV7-9 and TRBJ2-3; a possible D gene is TRBD2 (7 bases). This CDR3 contains 19 residues. Trimming removed 2 bases at V and 6 bases at J, with 27 bases between. Germline V CDR1 and CDR2: SEHNR, FQNEAQ (reference sequence). The CDR3 reads CASSLRGGLASGGQDTQYF. CDR3 DNA: TGTGCCAGCAGCTTAAGGGGGGGTTTAGCTAGTGGGGGCCAGGATACGCAGTATTTT.

This clone was detected only once. J is TRBJ1-1 and V is TRBV5-4, with D perhaps matching TRBD1 (6 bases). Germline-derived CDR1 and CDR2 are SGHNT and YYREEE (reference sequence). The CDR3 is 13 residues long. Trimming removed 2 bases at V and 8 bases at J, with 13 bases between. Here the CDR3 DNA reads TGTGCCAGCAGCTTAGCAGGGGTGGCCGAAGCTTTCTTT. This encodes CASSLAGVAEAFF.

This chain connects TRBV7-3 to TRBJ1-1; D is perhaps TRBD1 (5 bases). CDR3 length: 16 amino acids. Germline V gives CDR1 SGHTA, CDR2 FQGTGA. V dropped 4 bases and J dropped 5 bases, with 20 bases sitting between them. CDR3 in DNA: TGTGCCAGCAGCTCCAACGGTCAGGGAGGAGGAACTGAAGCTTTCTTT. Translated: CASSSNGQGGGTEAFF.

The rearrangement uses TRBV7-8 and TRBJ1-5; no clear D gene. V lost 2 bases to trimming and J lost 3 bases, with 8 bases between them. Germline V gene data show CDR1 as SGHVS and CDR2 as FQNEAQ. This CDR3 is built from 14 residues. The CDR3 reads CASSLREYNQPQHF. The CDR3 nucleotides are TGTGCCAGCAGCTTAAGGGAGTACAATCAGCCCCAGCATTTT.

V and J are TRBV30 and TRBJ1-2, with D maybe TRBD1 (6 bases). The length of the CDR3 is 16 residues. In germline, CDR1 is GTSNPN, CDR2 SVGIG (reference sequence). V lost 4 bases to trimming and J lost 0 bases, with 18 bases between them. DNA of the CDR3: TGTGCCTGGATCCGCCCTGGACAGATTGCTAACTATGGCTACACCTTC. Encoded protein: CAWIRPGQIANYGYTF.

With respect to this clone: The same CDR3 arises from other DNA sequences in this sample as well. The chain employs TRBV27 and TRBJ1-6; tentative D call: TRBD1 (5 bases). Germline-derived CDR1 and CDR2 are MNHEY and SMNVEV (reference sequence). There are 16 residues in the CDR3. The ends were cut back, 2 bases at V and 9 bases at J, with 17 bases in the middle. The CDR3 is CASSLTLWQGSSPLHF. In DNA form, the CDR3 reads TGTGCCAGCAGTTTAACGCTATGGCAGGGAAGTTCACCCCTCCACTTT.

V and J are TRBV9 and TRBJ2-3, with TRBD1 identical over 7 bases. The CDR3 loop spans 17 amino acids. J lost 3 bases, V lost 4 bases, and 14 bases had no gene match. Germline V lookup: CDR1 SGDLS, CDR2 YYNGEE. The CDR3 DNA reads as TGTGCCAGCAGCCCCACAGTAGGGGGCAGAGGAACAGATACGCAGTATTTT. Residues: CASSPTVGGRGTDTQYF.

The rearrangement uses TRBV2 and TRBJ1-1; D is unclear. V lost 3 bases to trimming and J lost 3 bases, with 17 bases between them. Germline-derived CDR1 and CDR2 are SNHLY and FYNNEI. The CDR3 consists of 16 residues. CDR3 region: CASSDSRGTPHTEAFF. In nucleotides, the CDR3 is TGTGCCAGCAGTGACTCCCGCGGAACCCCCCACACTGAAGCTTTCTTT.

The chain employs TRBV10-3 and TRBJ2-1; D is uncertain. Trimming removed 3 bases from V and 2 bases from J, with 14 bases in between. Looked up from germline, CDR1 is ENHRY and CDR2 is SYGVKD. The CDR3 is 16 amino acids. CDR3 DNA: TGTGCCATCAGTGAAGAACAGACCGACCCCTACAATGAGCAGTTCTTC. This encodes CAISEEQTDPYNEQFF.

This clone was seen a single time. This chain links TRBV19 with TRBJ2-5, with 10 bases identical to TRBD2. The CDR3 length is 17 residues. Trimming at V came to 4 bases and at J to 4 bases, leaving 12 bases not matched to a gene. Germline V gene data show CDR1 as LNHDA and CDR2 as SQIVND (reference sequence). CDR3 nucleotides: TGTGCCAGTAGTAGGTTAGCGGGGGGTTCCTCCGGAGAGACCCAGTACTTC. Translated: CASSRLAGGSSGETQYF.